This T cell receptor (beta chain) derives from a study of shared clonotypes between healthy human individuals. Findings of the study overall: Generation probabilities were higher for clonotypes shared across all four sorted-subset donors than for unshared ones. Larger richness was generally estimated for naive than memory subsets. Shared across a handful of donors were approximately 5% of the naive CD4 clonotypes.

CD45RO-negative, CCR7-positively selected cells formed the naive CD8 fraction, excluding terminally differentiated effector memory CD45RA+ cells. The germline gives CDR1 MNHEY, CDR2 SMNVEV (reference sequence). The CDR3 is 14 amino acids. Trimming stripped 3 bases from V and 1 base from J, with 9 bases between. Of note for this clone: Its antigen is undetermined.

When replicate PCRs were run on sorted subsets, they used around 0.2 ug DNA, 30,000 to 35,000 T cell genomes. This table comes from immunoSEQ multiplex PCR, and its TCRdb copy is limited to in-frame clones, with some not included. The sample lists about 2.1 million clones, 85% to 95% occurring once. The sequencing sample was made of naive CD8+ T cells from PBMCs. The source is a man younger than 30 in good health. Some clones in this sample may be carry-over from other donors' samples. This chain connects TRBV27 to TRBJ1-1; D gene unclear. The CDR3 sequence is CASSFFASNTEAFF. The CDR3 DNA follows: TGTGCCAGCAGTTTCTTTGCGTCGAACACTGAAGCTTTCTTT.